This T cell receptor (beta chain) was sequenced during a study of a mutant IDH1 vaccine in newly diagnosed glioma. As for the study in general: Treated patients were roughly 62% male, about 38% female, mean age around 40 years. Patients were pretreated with radiotherapy, temozolomide, or both, mostly both. Study observations and caveats: A vaccine-induced immune response developed in 93.3% of the patients. Pseudoprogression apparently lacked any relation to changes in top peripheral T cell clonotypes.

This clone showed up just a few times. Its antigen remains unknown. Using immunoSEQ multiplex PCR, the repertoire was profiled, and TCRdb retains in-frame clones only, with some absent. Of more than 35,000 clones listed, over 70% are singletons. The sample's time point: week 47, end of study. Doses comprised 300 ug of mutant IDH1 20-mer peptide each, plus topical imiquimod. There are 14 residues in the CDR3. Trimming took 3 bases from V and 2 from J, leaving 10 bases between them. Germline V gene sequence: CDR1 PRHDT, CDR2 FYEKMQ (reference sequence). Specimen: PBMCs, collected from a glioma patient whose treatment included an IDH1 peptide vaccine. The chain joins TRBV13 to TRBJ1-1; D remains unclear. The receptor was derived from a man in his forties with glioma. CDR3 loop: CASSFPSANTEAFF. The CDR3, as DNA: TGTGCCAGCAGCTTCCCTTCTGCCAACACTGAAGCTTTCTTT.